A single sample gave rise to the 13 T cell receptor beta chains below, sequenced in a study of shared clonotypes between healthy human individuals. Profiled with immunoSEQ multiplex PCR; TCRdb holds only in-frame clones, not every one. In the table there are about 2.2 million clones, 93% of which are singletons. Cells designated naive CD8 were CD45RO-negative and were positively selected for CCR7, with terminally differentiated effector memory CD45RA+ cells excluded. Sequencing used naive CD8+ T cells from PBMCs. The receptors originated from a man between 18 and 35 years old in good health. Some clones in this sample may be carry-over from other donors' samples.

This rearrangement joins TRBV27 to TRBJ2-2; weak D call: TRBD2 (5 bases). V lost 5 bases and J 6 bases, leaving 19 bases between the germline ends. Germline values: CDR1 MNHEY, CDR2 SMNVEV (reference sequence). The CDR3 is made up of 16 amino acids. The CDR3 protein is CASSTRTDVSPGELFF. Written as DNA, the CDR3 is TGTGCCAGCAGTACAAGGACTGATGTTTCCCCCGGGGAGCTGTTTTTT.

The chain carries TRBV28 and TRBJ2-7, with 7 bases aligning to TRBD1. The CDR3 is 15 amino acids. The V gene's germline CDR1 is MDHEN and CDR2 SYDVKM. V gave up 5 bases and J gave up 4 bases; unmatched junction bases: 11. CDR3 DNA: TGTGCCAGCAGTCCCAGGGGGAAAAAGGAATACGAGCAGTACTTC. It translates to CASSPRGKKEYEQYF.

This clone was seen just once. Here the CDR3 reads CASSPGTSGRSYNEQFF. The CDR3 DNA reads as TGTGCCAGCAGCCCGGGGACTAGCGGGAGGTCCTACAATGAGCAGTTCTTC. The chain employs TRBV7-3 and TRBJ2-1; 15 bases are shared with TRBD2. The length of the CDR3 is 17 residues. V was clipped by 5 bases and J by 1 base; unmatched bases: 3. CDR1 is SGHTA, CDR2 FQGTGA, per germline.

This chain connects TRBV7-2 to TRBJ2-7, with D uncertain. Trimming removed 7 bases from V and 4 bases from J, with 17 bases in between. This CDR3 is built from 14 residues. Germline V CDR1 and CDR2: SGHTA, FQGNSA. CDR3: CASTLALRGYEQYF. The CDR3 DNA reads as TGTGCCAGCACCTTGGCCCTGCGAGGTTACGAGCAGTACTTC.

Notes on this clone: Additional DNA sequences in this sample encode the identical CDR3. This chain connects TRBV27 to TRBJ2-3, with D possibly TRBD2 on 5 matching bases. With 3 bases removed from V and 1 base from J, the gap between germline ends came to 11 bases. CDR1 and CDR2 from the germline V gene are MNHEY and SMNVEV (reference sequence). There are 15 residues in the CDR3. CDR3 bases: TGTGCCAGCAGTTTGCTAGCCTCCCGCACAGATACGCAGTATTTT. This encodes CASSLLASRTDTQYF.

The V call is TRBV28, the J call TRBJ2-5; D is ambiguous. This CDR3 is built from 18 residues. The germline V gene has CDR1 MDHEN and CDR2 SYDVKM. V was trimmed by 8 bases and J by 5 bases, leaving 30 bases between them. CDR3 amino acids: CASEAVYRPQSSGETQYF. Written as DNA, the CDR3 is TGTGCCAGCGAAGCAGTTTATAGGCCACAAAGCTCCGGGGAGACCCAGTACTTC.

Details on this clone: One junction end disagrees with the germline gene, perhaps due to a read error. CDR3 sequence: CATSRDRNGPYGQYF. The CDR3 DNA is TGTGCCACCAGCAGAGATCGGAACGGACCCTACGGGCAGTACTTC. The rearrangement joins TRBV15 to TRBJ2-7; D remains unclear. This CDR3 comprises 15 residues. CDR1 is LNHNV, CDR2 YYDKDF, per germline (reference sequence).

The chain recombines TRBV7-6 with TRBJ2-2, with 13 positions matching TRBD2. Germline CDR1 reads SGHVS; CDR2 reads FNYEAQ. The CDR3 runs to 16 residues. With V trimmed by 5 bases and J by 4 bases, 4 bases remained unmatched. The CDR3: CASSARTSGGTGELFF. The CDR3 DNA reads TGTGCCAGCAGCGCAAGGACTAGCGGGGGCACCGGGGAGCTGTTTTTT. Drawing the rest from reference TRBV7-6 and TRBJ2-2, the complete variable domain is GAGVSQSPRYKVTKRGQDVALRCDPISGHVSLYWYRQALGQGPEFLTYFNYEAQQDKSGLPNDRFSAERPEGSISTLTIQRTEQRDSAMYRCASSARTSGGTGELFFGEGSRLTVL.

In the case of this clone: At the DNA level, this CDR3 is encoded by other sequences in the same sample as well. DNA for the CDR3: TGTGCCAGCAGTTTGATTGGACCTGGGGCCAACGTCCTGACTTTC. This sequence encodes CASSLIGPGANVLTF. The chain joins TRBV27 to TRBJ2-6, with D unclear. The V end lost 3 bases, the J end lost 2 bases, and 8 bases lay between the germline ends. This CDR3 is built from 15 residues. Per the germline V gene, CDR1 is MNHEY and CDR2 is SMNVEV (reference sequence).

V is TRBV9 and J is TRBJ2-1; D is possibly TRBD2 (6 bases). The CDR3 runs to 15 residues. With 2 bases removed from V and 3 bases from J, the gap between germline ends came to 12 bases. Germline V lookup: CDR1 SGDLS, CDR2 YYNGEE. Here the CDR3 reads CASSVAGTLYNEQFF. In DNA form, the CDR3 reads TGTGCCAGCAGCGTGGCCGGGACTCTCTACAATGAGCAGTTCTTC.

With respect to this clone: The same CDR3 arises from other DNA sequences in this sample as well. V and J are TRBV28 and TRBJ2-2; no firm D call. CDR3 length: 12 residues. Deletions cut 3 bases from V and 5 bases from J, with 4 bases between. Germline V CDR1 and CDR2: MDHEN, SYDVKM. In DNA, the CDR3 is TGTGCCAGCAGTTTTCAGACCGGGGAGCTGTTTTTT. This translates into CASSFQTGELFF.

The chain is built from TRBV7-6 and TRBJ2-2; D is ambiguous. CDR1 SGHVS and CDR2 FNYEAQ come from the germline V gene. V was trimmed by 1 base and J by 10 bases, leaving 7 bases between them. The CDR3 spans 12 residues. CDR3: CASSLGNKELFF. In DNA, the CDR3 is TGTGCCAGCAGCTTAGGAAACAAGGAGCTGTTTTTT.

This clone was detected once. This chain uses TRBV13 with TRBJ2-2; TRBD1 aligns across 8 bases. Germline lookup yields CDR1 PRHDT and CDR2 FYEKMQ (reference sequence). Trimming at V came to 1 base and at J to 4 bases, leaving 5 bases not matched to a gene. The CDR3 loop spans 16 amino acids. CDR3 protein: CASSLVTGGPTGELFF. As DNA, the CDR3 is TGTGCCAGCAGCTTAGTTACAGGGGGTCCCACCGGGGAGCTGTTTTTT. The complete variable domain, with remaining parts taken from reference TRBV13 and TRBJ2-2, reads AAGVIQSPRHLIKEKRETATLKCYPIPRHDTVYWYQQGPGQDPQFLISFYEKMQSDKGSIPDRFSAQQFSDYHSELNMSSLELGDSALYFCASSLVTGGPTGELFFGEGSRLTVL.